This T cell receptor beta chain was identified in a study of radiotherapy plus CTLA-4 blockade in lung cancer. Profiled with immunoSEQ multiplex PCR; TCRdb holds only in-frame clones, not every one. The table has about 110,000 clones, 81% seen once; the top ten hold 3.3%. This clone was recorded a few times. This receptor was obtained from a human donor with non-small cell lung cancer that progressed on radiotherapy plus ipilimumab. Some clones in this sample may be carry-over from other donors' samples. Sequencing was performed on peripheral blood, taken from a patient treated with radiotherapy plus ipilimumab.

Here the CDR3 DNA reads TGCAGTGCCCCTCCGTCCGAGCAGTACTTC. It encodes CSAPPSEQYF. V gene TRBV20-1 combines with J gene TRBJ2-7; no clear D gene. Per the germline V gene, CDR1 is DFQATT and CDR2 is SNEGSKA (reference sequence). CDR3 size: 10 residues. V was shortened by 6 bases and J by 6 bases, with 9 bases between the two germline ends.